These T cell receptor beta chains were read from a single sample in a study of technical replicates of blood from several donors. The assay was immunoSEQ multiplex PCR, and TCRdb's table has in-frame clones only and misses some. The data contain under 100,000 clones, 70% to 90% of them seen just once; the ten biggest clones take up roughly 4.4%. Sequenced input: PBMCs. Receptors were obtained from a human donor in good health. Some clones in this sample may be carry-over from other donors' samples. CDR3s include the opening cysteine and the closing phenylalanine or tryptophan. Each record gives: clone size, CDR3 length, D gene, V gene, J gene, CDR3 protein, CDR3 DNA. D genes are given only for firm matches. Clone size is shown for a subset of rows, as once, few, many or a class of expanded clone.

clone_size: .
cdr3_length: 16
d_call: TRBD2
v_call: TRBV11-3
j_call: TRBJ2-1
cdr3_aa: CASSLDRVAGRDEQFF
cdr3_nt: TGTGCCAGCAGCTTAGATAGGGTAGCGGGACGCGATGAGCAGTTCTTC

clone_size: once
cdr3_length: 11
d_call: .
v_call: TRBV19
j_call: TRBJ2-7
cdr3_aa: CASSTTYEQYF
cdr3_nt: TGTGCCAGTAGTACCACCTACGAGCAGTACTTC

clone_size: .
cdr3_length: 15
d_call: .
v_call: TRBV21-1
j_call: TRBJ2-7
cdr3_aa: CASSKCQREYYEQYF
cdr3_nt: TGTGCCAGCAGCAAATGCCAGCGGGAATACTACGAGCAGTACTTC

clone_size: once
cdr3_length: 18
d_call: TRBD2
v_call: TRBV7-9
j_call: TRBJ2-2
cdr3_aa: CASSAHGLAGGNTGELFF
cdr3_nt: TGTGCCAGCAGCGCTCACGGACTAGCGGGAGGCAACACCGGGGAGCTGTTTTTT

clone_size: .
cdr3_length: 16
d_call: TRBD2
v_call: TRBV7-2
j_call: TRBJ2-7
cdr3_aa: CASSLMGLAGGPEQYF
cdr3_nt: TGTGCCAGCAGCTTAATGGGACTAGCGGGAGGCCCCGAGCAGTACTTC

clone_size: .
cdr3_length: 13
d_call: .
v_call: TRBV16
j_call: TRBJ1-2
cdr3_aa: CASSGTANYGYTF
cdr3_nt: TGTGCCAGCAGCGGTACGGCTAACTATGGCTACACCTTC

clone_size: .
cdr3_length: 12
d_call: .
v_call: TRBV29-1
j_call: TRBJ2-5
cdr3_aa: CSVGQSQETQYF
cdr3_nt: TGCAGCGTTGGACAGTCCCAAGAGACCCAGTACTTC

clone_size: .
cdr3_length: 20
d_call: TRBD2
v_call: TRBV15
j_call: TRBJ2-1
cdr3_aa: CATSRVFMGRGRSSYNEQFF
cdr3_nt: TGTGCCACCAGCAGAGTGTTTATGGGGCGGGGGAGGAGCTCCTACAATGAGCAGTTCTTC

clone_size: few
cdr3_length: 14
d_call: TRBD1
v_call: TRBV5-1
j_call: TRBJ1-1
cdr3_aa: CASSPDRVNTEAFF
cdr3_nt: TGCGCCAGCAGCCCGGACAGGGTGAACACTGAAGCTTTCTTT

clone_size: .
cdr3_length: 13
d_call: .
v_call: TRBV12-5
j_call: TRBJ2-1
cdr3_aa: CASVPGAGTEQFF
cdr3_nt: TGTGCTAGTGTCCCAGGGGCGGGTACTGAGCAGTTCTTC

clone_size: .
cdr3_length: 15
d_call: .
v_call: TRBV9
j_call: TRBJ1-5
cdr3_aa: CASSAGGAEREPQHF
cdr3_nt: TGTGCCAGCAGCGCGGGGGGGGCCGAAAGGGAGCCCCAGCATTTT

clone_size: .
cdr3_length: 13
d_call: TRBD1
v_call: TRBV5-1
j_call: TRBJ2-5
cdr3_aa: CASSLDRIETQYF
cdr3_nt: TGCGCCAGCAGTCTGGACAGGATAGAGACCCAGTACTTC

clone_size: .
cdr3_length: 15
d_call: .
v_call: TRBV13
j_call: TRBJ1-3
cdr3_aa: CASSFGGVGGNTIYF
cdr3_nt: TGTGCCAGCAGCTTCGGGGGAGTAGGTGGAAACACCATATATTTT

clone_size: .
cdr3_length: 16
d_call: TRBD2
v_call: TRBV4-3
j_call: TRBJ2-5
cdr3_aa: CASSQASSGRGETQYF
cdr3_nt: TGCGCCAGCAGCCAAGCGAGCAGCGGGAGAGGTGAGACCCAGTACTTC

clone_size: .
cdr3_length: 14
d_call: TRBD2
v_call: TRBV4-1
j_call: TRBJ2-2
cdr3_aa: CASSQGTSLGELFF
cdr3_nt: TGCGCCAGCAGCCAAGGGACTAGTCTCGGGGAGCTGTTTTTT

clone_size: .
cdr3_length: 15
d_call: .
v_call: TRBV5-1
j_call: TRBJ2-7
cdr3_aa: CASSPGGRTALEQYF
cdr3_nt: TGCGCCAGCAGCCCGGGGGGAAGGACAGCTCTCGAGCAGTACTTC

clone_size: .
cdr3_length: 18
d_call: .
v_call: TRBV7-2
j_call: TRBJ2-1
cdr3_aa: CASSSLILVNPRDNEQFF
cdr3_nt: TGTGCCAGCAGCTCGCTTATCCTTGTCAACCCACGGGACAATGAGCAGTTCTTC

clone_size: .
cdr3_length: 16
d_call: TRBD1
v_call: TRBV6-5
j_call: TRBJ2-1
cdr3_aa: CASSYSPGQGGNEQFF
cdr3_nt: TGTGCCAGCAGTTACTCCCCGGGACAGGGGGGCAATGAGCAGTTCTTC

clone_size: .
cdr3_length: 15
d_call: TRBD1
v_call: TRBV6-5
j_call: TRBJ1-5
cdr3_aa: CASRLTGFSNQPQHF
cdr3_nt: TGTGCCAGCAGGCTGACAGGGTTTAGCAATCAGCCCCAGCATTTT

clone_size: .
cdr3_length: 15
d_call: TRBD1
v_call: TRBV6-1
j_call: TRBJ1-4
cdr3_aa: CASSASGTGLEKLFF
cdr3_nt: TGTGCCAGCAGTGCGTCCGGGACAGGCCTTGAAAAACTGTTTTTT

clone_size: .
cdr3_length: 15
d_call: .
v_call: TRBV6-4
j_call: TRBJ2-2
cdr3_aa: CASRLGGTNTGELFF
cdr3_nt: TGTGCCAGCCGCCTGGGGGGAACGAACACCGGGGAGCTGTTTTTT

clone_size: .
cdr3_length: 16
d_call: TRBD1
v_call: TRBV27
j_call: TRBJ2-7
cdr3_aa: CASSLRTGESGYEQYF
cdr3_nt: TGTGCCAGCAGTTTAAGGACAGGGGAATCGGGGTACGAGCAGTACTTC

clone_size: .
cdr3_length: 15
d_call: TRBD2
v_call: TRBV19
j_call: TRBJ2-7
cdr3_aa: CASSGVSGKTGEQYF
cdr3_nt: TGTGCCAGCTCTGGGGTTAGCGGGAAAACGGGGGAGCAGTACTTC

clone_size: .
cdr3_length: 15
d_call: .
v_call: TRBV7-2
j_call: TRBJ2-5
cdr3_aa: CASNLSPGVQETQYF
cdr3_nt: TGTGCCAGCAACCTGTCCCCCGGGGTACAAGAGACCCAGTACTTC

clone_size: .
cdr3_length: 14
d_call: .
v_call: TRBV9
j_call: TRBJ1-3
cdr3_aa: CASSPASTRNTIYF
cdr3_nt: TGTGCCAGCAGCCCAGCGAGTACCAGAAACACCATATATTTT

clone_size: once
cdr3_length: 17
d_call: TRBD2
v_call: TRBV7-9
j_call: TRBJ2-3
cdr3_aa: CASSLARLAGGQDTQYF
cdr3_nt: TGTGCCAGCAGCTTAGCGCGCCTAGCGGGGGGGCAAGATACGCAGTATTTT

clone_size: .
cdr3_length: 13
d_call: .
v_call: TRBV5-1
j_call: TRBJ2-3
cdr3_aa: CASSPPDSNSPYF
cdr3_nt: TGCGCCAGCAGCCCCCCCGACTCCAACTCACCCTATTTT

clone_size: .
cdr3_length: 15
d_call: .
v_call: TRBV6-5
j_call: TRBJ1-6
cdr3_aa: CASKEEGLTNSPLHF
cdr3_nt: TGTGCCAGCAAGGAAGAGGGCCTTACGAATTCACCCCTCCACTTT

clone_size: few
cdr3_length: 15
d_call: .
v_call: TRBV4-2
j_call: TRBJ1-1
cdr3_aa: CASSQLWGLKTEAFF
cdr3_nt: TGTGCCAGCAGCCAACTCTGGGGCTTGAAGACTGAAGCTTTCTTT

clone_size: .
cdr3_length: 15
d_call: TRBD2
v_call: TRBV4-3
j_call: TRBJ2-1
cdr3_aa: CASSLSSGYYNEQFF
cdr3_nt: TGCGCCAGCAGCCTTTCTAGCGGGTACTACAATGAGCAGTTCTTC

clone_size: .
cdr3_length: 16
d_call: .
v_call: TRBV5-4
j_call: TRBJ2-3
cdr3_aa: CASSPPRRGNTDTQYF
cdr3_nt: TGTGCCAGCAGCCCCCCTAGGAGAGGAAACACAGATACGCAGTATTTT

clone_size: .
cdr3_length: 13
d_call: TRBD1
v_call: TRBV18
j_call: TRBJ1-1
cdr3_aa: CASSGQGLAEAFF
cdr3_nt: TGTGCCAGCTCTGGACAGGGTTTGGCTGAAGCTTTCTTT

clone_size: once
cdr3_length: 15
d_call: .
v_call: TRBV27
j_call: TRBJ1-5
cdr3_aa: CASSLYWGQGQPQHF
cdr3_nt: TGTGCCAGCAGTTTATATTGGGGACAAGGTCAGCCCCAGCATTTT

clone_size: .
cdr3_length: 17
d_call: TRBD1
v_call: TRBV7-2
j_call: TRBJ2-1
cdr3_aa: CASSFTLVGTVSDEQFF
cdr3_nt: TGTGCCAGCAGCTTTACTCTTGTCGGGACAGTAAGCGATGAGCAGTTCTTC

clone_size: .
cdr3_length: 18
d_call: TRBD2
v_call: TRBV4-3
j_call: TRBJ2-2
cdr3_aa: CASSQDENRGGNTGELFF
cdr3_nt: TGCGCCAGCAGCCAAGACGAGAATCGCGGGGGGAACACCGGGGAGCTGTTTTTT

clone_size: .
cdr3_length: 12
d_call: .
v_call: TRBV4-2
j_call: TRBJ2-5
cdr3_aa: CASSQGGRTQYF
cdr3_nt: TGTGCCAGCAGCCAAGGCGGCCGGACCCAGTACTTC

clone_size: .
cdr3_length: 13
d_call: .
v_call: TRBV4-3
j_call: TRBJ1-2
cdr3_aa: CASSQDNRDGYTF
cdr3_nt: TGCGCCAGCAGCCAAGACAACAGGGATGGCTACACCTTC

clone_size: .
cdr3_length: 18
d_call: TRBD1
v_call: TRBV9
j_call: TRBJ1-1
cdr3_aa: CASSVEGQGVYGNTEAFF
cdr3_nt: TGTGCCAGCAGCGTAGAGGGACAGGGGGTTTATGGGAACACTGAAGCTTTCTTT

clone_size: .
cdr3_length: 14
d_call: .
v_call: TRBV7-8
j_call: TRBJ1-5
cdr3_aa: CASSPTGSSGPQHF
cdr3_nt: TGTGCCAGCAGCCCCACAGGGTCATCAGGGCCCCAGCATTTT

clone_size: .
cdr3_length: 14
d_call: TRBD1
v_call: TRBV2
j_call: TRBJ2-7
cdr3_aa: CASSWDRATYEQYF
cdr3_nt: TGTGCCAGCAGTTGGGACAGGGCTACCTACGAGCAGTACTTC

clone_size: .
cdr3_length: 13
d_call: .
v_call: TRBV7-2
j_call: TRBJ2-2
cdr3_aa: CASSGWGAGELFF
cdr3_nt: TGTGCCAGCAGCGGGTGGGGGGCCGGGGAGCTGTTTTTT

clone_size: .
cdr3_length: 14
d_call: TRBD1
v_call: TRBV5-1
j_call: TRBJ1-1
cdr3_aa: CASSSGQGGTEAFF
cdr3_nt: TGCGCCAGCAGCTCGGGACAGGGGGGGACTGAAGCTTTCTTT

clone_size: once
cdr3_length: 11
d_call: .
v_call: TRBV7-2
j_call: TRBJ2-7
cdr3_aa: CASSNVAVLYF
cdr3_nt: TGTGCCAGCAGCAACGTAGCGGTCTTGTACTTC

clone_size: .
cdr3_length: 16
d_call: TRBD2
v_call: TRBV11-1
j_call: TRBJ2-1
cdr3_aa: CASSPLAGGPSTEQFF
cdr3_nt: TGTGCCAGCAGCCCGCTAGCGGGAGGGCCCTCGACCGAGCAGTTCTTC

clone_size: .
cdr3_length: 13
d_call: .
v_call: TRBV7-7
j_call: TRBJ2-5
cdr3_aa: CASSTGTGETQYF
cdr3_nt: TGTGCCAGCAGCACCGGGACTGGCGAGACCCAGTACTTC

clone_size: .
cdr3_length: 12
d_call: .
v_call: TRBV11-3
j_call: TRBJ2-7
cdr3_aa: CASSLDPREQYF
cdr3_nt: TGTGCCAGCAGCTTAGATCCCCGCGAGCAGTACTTC

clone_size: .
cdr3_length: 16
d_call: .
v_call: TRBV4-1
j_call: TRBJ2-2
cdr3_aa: CASSPVVGGGTGELFF
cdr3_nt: TGCGCCAGCAGCCCAGTAGTCGGGGGAGGTACCGGGGAGCTGTTTTTT

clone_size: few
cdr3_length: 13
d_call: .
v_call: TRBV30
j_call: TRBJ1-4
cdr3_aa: CACDRASGEKLFF
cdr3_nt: TGTGCCTGTGACCGGGCCTCAGGGGAAAAACTGTTTTTT

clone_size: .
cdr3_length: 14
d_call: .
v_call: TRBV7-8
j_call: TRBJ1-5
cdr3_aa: CASSLSRGNQPQHF
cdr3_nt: TGTGCCAGCAGCTTGAGCCGCGGCAATCAGCCCCAGCATTTT

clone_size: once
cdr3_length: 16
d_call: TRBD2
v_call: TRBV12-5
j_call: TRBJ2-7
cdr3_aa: CASGLVAGSGAYEQYF
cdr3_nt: TGTGCTAGTGGTTTGGTAGCCGGCAGCGGGGCCTACGAGCAGTACTTC